Described below is a single T cell receptor beta chain sequence and its context. The sample originates from a study of low-dose radiotherapy and immunotherapy resistance in tumors. Gene-specific TRAV and TRBV primers were used for first-strand cDNA, covering alpha and beta chains. TCR amplification ran approximately 22 PCR cycles using constant-region and V-primer adapter primers. MiXCR, run by TCRdb on the reads, gives a single entry per CDR3 protein. The sample shows around 80,000 distinct CDR3 sequences, less than 20% of them seen only once. Time point in this sample: after trial treatment. Described treatment: LDRT plus nivolumab, ipilimumab, low-dose cyclophosphamide and aspirin (RACIN trial). The V end was cut by 6 bases, the J end by 2 bases, with 13 bases between. The CDR3 has 14 amino acids. Germline-derived CDR1 and CDR2 are KGHSH and LQKENI.

The V and J genes are TRBV18 and TRBJ1-1; tentatively, D is TRBD1 (5 bases). The clonotype was recovered from a male donor with prostate cancer. The sample here was PBMCs, taken after low-dose radiotherapy plus immunotherapy. CDR3 residues: CASSVTEVNTEAFF. The CDR3 DNA is TGTGCCAGCTCCGTGACAGAAGTAAACACTGAAGCTTTCTTT.